Below are 8 T cell receptor beta chains sequenced from a single sample in a study of sequential checkpoint blockade in melanoma. Described treatment: randomized to nivolumab then ipilimumab (arm A) or the reverse (arm B). Profiling relied on immunoSEQ multiplex PCR, and the TCRdb table lists in-frame clones only, not all of them. This sample has around 18,000 clones, with under 75% found just once. Here the sequenced sample was CD8+ T cells sorted from blood (inferred from file names), taken from a patient given nivolumab and ipilimumab in sequence. These TCRs come from a human donor with melanoma.

In this sample, this clone turned up a few times. This sequence joins TRBV28 and TRBJ1-5; possible D gene TRBD1, 5 bases. Germline V gene sequence: CDR1 MDHEN, CDR2 SYDVKM. V dropped 3 bases and J dropped 6 bases, with 12 bases sitting between them. The CDR3 consists of 14 residues. In DNA, the CDR3 is TGTGCCAGCAGTTTCAGGGTTGGGGTTCAGCCCCAGCATTTT. It translates to CASSFRVGVQPQHF.

The V gene is TRBV2, the J gene TRBJ2-7, with D possibly TRBD1 on 6 matching bases. This CDR3 spans 14 amino acids. V was clipped by 3 bases and J by 2 bases, with 11 bases between them. From germline, CDR1 is SNHLY and CDR2 FYNNEI. For the CDR3, the DNA is TGTGCCAGCAGTGATCCCAGGGGACCCTACGAGCAGTACTTC. Translating it yields CASSDPRGPYEQYF.

This clone appeared a few times. The DNA of the CDR3 is TGTGCCAGCAGTCAGGACAGTAACTCCTACGAGCAGTACTTC. It specifies CASSQDSNSYEQYF. The chain recombines TRBV7-9 with TRBJ2-7; D is possibly TRBD1 (6 bases). V gave up 6 bases and J gave up 0 bases, with 12 bases separating them. CDR1 SEHNR and CDR2 FQNEAQ come from the germline V gene (reference sequence). This CDR3 is 14 amino acids long.

The rearrangement uses TRBV7-9 and TRBJ2-1; 7 bases line up with TRBD2. The V and J ends lost 4 bases and 2 bases, in that order; junction bases with no gene match: 11. The germline gives CDR1 SEHNR, CDR2 FQNEAQ (reference sequence). CDR3 length equals 17 residues. The CDR3 bases are TGTGCCAGCAGCTCAACCTCCCCCGGGACTACCTACAATGAGCAGTTCTTC. It specifies CASSSTSPGTTYNEQFF.

The rearrangement joins TRBV4-3 to TRBJ2-1; TRBD1 aligns across 12 bases. The CDR3 loop spans 21 amino acids. Trimming took 8 bases from V and 4 from J; bases not matched to a gene: 24. CDR1 and CDR2 (germline): LGHNA, YSLEER. The CDR3 sequence: CASSPMGGTGGPSGAYNEQFF. The CDR3 nucleotides are TGCGCCAGCTCCCCTATGGGAGGGACAGGGGGCCCTAGCGGGGCTTACAATGAGCAGTTCTTC.

This clone has a handful of counts. The chain carries TRBV7-9 and TRBJ2-7; no definite D call. Germline CDR1 reads SEHNR; CDR2 reads FQNEAQ (reference sequence). Between the trimmed V and J ends, which lost 5 bases and 4 bases, there was a span of 12 bases. This CDR3 is built from 13 residues. Written as DNA, the CDR3 is TGTGCCAGCAGCCCCGAGAGGTATTACGAGCAGTACTTC. Protein sequence: CASSPERYYEQYF.

The rearrangement joins TRBV28 to TRBJ2-7; a possible D gene is TRBD1 (5 bases). The CDR3 has 13 residues. The germline V gene has CDR1 MDHEN and CDR2 SYDVKM. V was shortened by 6 bases and J by 0 bases, with 9 bases between the two germline ends. CDR3 loop: CASRLDISYEQYF. The CDR3 nucleotides are TGTGCCAGCAGATTGGACATCTCCTACGAGCAGTACTTC.

This clone showed up just a few times. The J gene is TRBJ2-7, the V gene TRBV4-1, with 9 bases aligning to TRBD1. J lost 3 bases, V lost 1 base, and 7 bases had no gene match. This CDR3 has 16 residues. Germline assignment: CDR1 MGHRA and CDR2 YSYEKL. CDR3 loop: CASSQGTGTGRYEQYF. DNA of the CDR3: TGCGCCAGCAGCCAAGGAACTGGGACAGGGCGCTACGAGCAGTACTTC.